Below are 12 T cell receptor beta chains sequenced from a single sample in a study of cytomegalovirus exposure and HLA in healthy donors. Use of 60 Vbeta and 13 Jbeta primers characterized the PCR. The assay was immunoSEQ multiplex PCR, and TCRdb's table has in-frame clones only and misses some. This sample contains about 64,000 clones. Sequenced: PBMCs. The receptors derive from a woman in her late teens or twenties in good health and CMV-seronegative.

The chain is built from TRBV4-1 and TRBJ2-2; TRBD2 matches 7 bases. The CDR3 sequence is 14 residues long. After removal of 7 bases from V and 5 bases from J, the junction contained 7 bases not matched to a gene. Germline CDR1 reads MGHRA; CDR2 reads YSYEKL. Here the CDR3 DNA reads TGCGCCAGCACTCCGGGAGGCGTAACCGGGGAGCTGTTTTTT. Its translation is CASTPGGVTGELFF.

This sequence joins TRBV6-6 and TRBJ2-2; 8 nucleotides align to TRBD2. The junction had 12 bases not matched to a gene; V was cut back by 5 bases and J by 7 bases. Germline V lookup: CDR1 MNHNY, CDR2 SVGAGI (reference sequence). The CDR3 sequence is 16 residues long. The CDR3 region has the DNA TGTGCCAGCAGTCCCGTGGGACTAGTGTCTGTCGGGGAGCTGTTTTTT. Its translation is CASSPVGLVSVGELFF.

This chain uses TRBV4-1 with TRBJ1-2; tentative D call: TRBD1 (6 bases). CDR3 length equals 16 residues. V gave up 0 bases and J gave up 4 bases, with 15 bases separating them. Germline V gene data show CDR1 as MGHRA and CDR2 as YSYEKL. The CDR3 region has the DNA TGCGCCAGCAGCCAAGAATACCGGATGGGGGCCTATGGCTACACCTTC. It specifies CASSQEYRMGAYGYTF.

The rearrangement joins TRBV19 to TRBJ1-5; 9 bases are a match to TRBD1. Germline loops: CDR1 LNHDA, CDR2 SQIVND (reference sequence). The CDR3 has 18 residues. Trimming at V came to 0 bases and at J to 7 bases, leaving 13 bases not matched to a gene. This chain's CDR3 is CASSIDYGGTGRGQPQHF. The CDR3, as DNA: TGTGCCAGTAGTATAGATTATGGGGGGACAGGGAGAGGACAGCCCCAGCATTTT.

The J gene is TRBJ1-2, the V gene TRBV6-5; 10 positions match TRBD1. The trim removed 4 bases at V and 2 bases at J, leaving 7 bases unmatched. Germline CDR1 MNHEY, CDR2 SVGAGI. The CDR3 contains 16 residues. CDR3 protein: CASSLRQGALNYGYTF. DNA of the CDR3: TGTGCCAGCAGTTTAAGACAGGGGGCGCTCAACTATGGCTACACCTTC.

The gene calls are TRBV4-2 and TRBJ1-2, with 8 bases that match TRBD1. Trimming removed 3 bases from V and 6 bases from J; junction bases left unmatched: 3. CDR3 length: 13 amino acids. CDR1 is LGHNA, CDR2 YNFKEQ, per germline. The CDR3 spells CASSHAGGDGYTF. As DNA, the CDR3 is TGTGCCAGCAGCCATGCAGGGGGCGATGGCTACACCTTC.

Here the CDR3 reads CASSGTSGGLDTQYF. As DNA, the CDR3 is TGTGCCAGCAGCGGGACTAGCGGGGGGTTAGATACGCAGTATTTT. This chain links TRBV25-1 with TRBJ2-3, with TRBD2 matching 15 bases. The V and J ends lost 6 bases and 5 bases, in that order; junction bases with no gene match: 3. Germline V gives CDR1 MGHDK, CDR2 SYGVNS. The CDR3 runs to 15 residues.

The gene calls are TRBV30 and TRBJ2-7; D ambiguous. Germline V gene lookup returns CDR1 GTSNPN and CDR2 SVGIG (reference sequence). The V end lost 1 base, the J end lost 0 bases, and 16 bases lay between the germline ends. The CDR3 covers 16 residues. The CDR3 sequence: CAWSGVVRVASYEQYF. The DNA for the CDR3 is TGTGCCTGGAGTGGGGTTGTTCGGGTCGCCTCCTACGAGCAGTACTTC.

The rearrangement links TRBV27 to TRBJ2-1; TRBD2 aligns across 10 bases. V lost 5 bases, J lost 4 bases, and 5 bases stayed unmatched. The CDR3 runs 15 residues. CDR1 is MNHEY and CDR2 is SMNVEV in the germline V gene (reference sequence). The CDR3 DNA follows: TGTGCCAGCAGTCTCGGGACTAGCGCTTACAATGAGCAGTTCTTC. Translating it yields CASSLGTSAYNEQFF.

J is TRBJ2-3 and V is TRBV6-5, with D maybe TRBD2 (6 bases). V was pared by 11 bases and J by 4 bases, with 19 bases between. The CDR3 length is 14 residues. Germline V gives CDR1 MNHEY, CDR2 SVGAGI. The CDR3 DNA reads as TGTGCCTCCGGGGACTCTCGAGGGGCAGATACGCAGTATTTT. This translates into CASGDSRGADTQYF.

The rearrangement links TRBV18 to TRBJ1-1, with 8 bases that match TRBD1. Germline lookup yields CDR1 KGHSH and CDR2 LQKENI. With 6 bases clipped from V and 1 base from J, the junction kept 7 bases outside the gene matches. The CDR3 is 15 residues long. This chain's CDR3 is CASSLDRAGNTEAFF. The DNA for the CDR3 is TGTGCCAGCTCCCTGGACAGGGCAGGGAACACTGAAGCTTTCTTT.

CDR3 DNA sequence: TGTGCCAGCAGTTACTCGACAGCCTATGGCTACACCTTC. Amino acid sequence: CASSYSTAYGYTF. This sequence joins TRBV6-5 and TRBJ1-2; maybe TRBD1 (5 bases). Between the trimmed V and J ends, which lost 0 bases and 4 bases, there was a span of 6 bases. This CDR3 region has 13 residues. Germline V gives CDR1 MNHEY, CDR2 SVGAGI.